The 10 T cell receptor beta chains below were found in one sample sequenced in a study of blood T cell repertoires in COVID-19 (dated by TCRdb to the early 2020s). The library came from the immunoSEQ multiplex PCR assay. Sourced from immuneACCESS, this table was stored by TCRdb with only in-frame sequences that have V and J called. A share of the clones is absent; for the studies checked, an unresolved V gene accounts for under half, and the remainder has no known explanation. This sample has 200,000 to 250,000 clones in its table, and roughly 89% of those were observed once. Of the sample, less than 7% falls within the top ten clones. The sequenced material came from PBMCs or T cells enriched from blood (not recorded which). Source of these receptors: a woman aged 40 to 50 who had recovered from COVID-19.

V usage is TRBV28 and J usage is TRBJ2-6; D gene ambiguous. The V gene lost 1 base and the J gene lost 0 bases, with 10 bases spanning the gap. CDR1 MDHEN and CDR2 SYDVKM come from the germline V gene. The CDR3 is 17 amino acids. The CDR3 here is CASSLSRKSSGANVLTF. DNA of the CDR3: TGTGCCAGCAGTTTATCCAGGAAGAGCTCTGGGGCCAACGTCCTGACTTTC.

The chain links TRBV6-5 to TRBJ1-1, with 7 bases identical to TRBD1. CDR3 length equals 13 residues. Unmatched junction bases numbered 7, after V lost 6 bases and J lost 6 bases. Looked up from germline, CDR1 is MNHEY and CDR2 is SVGAGI. Here the CDR3 reads CASSQGGLAEAFF. CDR3 nucleotides: TGTGCCAGCAGCCAGGGGGGCTTGGCTGAAGCTTTCTTT.

This clone came up a few times. The chain combines TRBV11-2 with TRBJ2-1; D is undetermined. CDR3 length: 14 residues. V lost 1 base, J lost 2 bases, and 6 bases lay in between. Germline V CDR1 and CDR2: SGHAT, FQNNGV. CDR3 loop: CASSLVRAYNEQFF. CDR3 coding DNA: TGTGCCAGCAGCTTAGTGAGAGCCTACAATGAGCAGTTCTTC.

This chain connects TRBV28 to TRBJ1-2; the D gene is possibly TRBD1 (6 bases). This CDR3 contains 14 residues. With 7 bases removed from V and 1 base from J, the gap between germline ends came to 13 bases. Germline loops: CDR1 MDHEN, CDR2 SYDVKM. The CDR3 DNA sequence: TGTGCCAGCAAAGCCGGGACAAATAACTATGGCTACACCTTC. It is translated as CASKAGTNNYGYTF.

The V call is TRBV28, the J call TRBJ2-7; no clear D. The CDR3 extends over 11 amino acids. Trimming left V 5 bases short and J 6 bases short, with 8 bases between. The germline V gene has CDR1 MDHEN and CDR2 SYDVKM. The chain's CDR3 is CASSLRLEQYF. As DNA, the CDR3 is TGTGCCAGCAGTCTGAGACTCGAGCAGTACTTC.

The CDR3 loop reads CSAPGPDEQFF. The DNA of the CDR3 is TGCAGTGCTCCAGGCCCCGATGAGCAGTTCTTC. J is TRBJ2-1 and V is TRBV20-1; the D is unclear. Germline V CDR1 and CDR2: DFQATT, SNEGSKA (reference sequence). The CDR3 sequence is 11 residues long. V shed 5 bases and J shed 8 bases, with 10 bases lying between them.

This chain connects TRBV5-1 to TRBJ1-3; 9 bases are a match to TRBD1. With 4 bases clipped from V and 3 bases from J, the junction kept 11 bases outside the gene matches. The CDR3 consists of 17 residues. Germline CDR1 reads SGHRS; CDR2 reads YFSETQ. The CDR3 region has the DNA TGCGCCAGCAGCCTCCATTCACAGGGGGCGAGTGGAAACACCATATATTTT. Its protein is CASSLHSQGASGNTIYF.

The V gene is TRBV9, the J gene TRBJ2-1, with D uncertain. V lost 7 bases and J lost 4, with 15 bases in between. The CDR3 covers 14 residues. In germline, CDR1 is SGDLS, CDR2 YYNGEE. CDR3 DNA: TGTGCCAGCCACCTCGGGTCTGGGTACAATGAGCAGTTCTTC. It yields the protein CASHLGSGYNEQFF.

The chain carries TRBV20-1 and TRBJ2-7; 7 bases are shared with TRBD2. The CDR3 spans 14 residues. Germline-derived CDR1 and CDR2 are DFQATT and SNEGSKA (reference sequence). The trim removed 3 bases at V and 3 bases at J, leaving 8 bases unmatched. CDR3 residues: CSASDRTRGYEQYV. The CDR3 DNA is TGCAGTGCTAGTGATCGGACTAGAGGCTACGAGCAGTACGTC.

The chain employs TRBV18 and TRBJ2-7; 9 nucleotides line up with TRBD1. CDR1 and CDR2 (germline): KGHSH, LQKENI. J gave up 2 bases and V 2 bases, and 4 bases lay outside the gene matches. The CDR3 totals 15 residues. The CDR3 nucleotides read TGTGCCAGCTCACCAGGGACAGGGAATACCTACGAGCAGTACTTC. It translates to CASSPGTGNTYEQYF.